The clone carrying this T cell receptor (beta chain) has just a few counts. These data originate in a study of blood T cell repertoires in COVID-19. Study-wide context: Specimens from acute and convalescent COVID-19 originated in the United States, Italy and Spain. Nucleic acid was either cDNA or gDNA, and it came from T cells, B-cell-depleted T cells, or PBMCs.

Original methodology: Amplification from reference gene primers served as the basis for estimated nucleated cell counts. Generated by immunoSEQ multiplex PCR, the TCRdb table keeps only in-frame clones and is missing some. That table is the source of V, J and clone size, and D and trimming were worked out from the DNA. The table shows approximately 260,000 clones, with around 80% occurring only once. This TCR derives from a woman between 40 and 50 years old with active or convalescent COVID-19. Specimen: peripheral blood.

The DNA for the CDR3 is TGCGCCAGCAGCTACCTAGCGGGGGGCCCTGGCACAGATACGCAGTATTTT. This gives the protein CASSYLAGGPGTDTQYF. The rearrangement uses TRBV5-1 and TRBJ2-3; 11 bases map to TRBD2. The CDR3 consists of 17 residues. Germline loops: CDR1 SGHRS, CDR2 YFSETQ. Unmatched junction bases numbered 7, after V lost 3 bases and J lost 1 base. Variable domain in full (rest from reference TRBV5-1 and TRBJ2-3): KAGVTQTPRYLIKTRGQQVTLSCSPISGHRSVSWYQQTPGQGLQFLFEYFSETQRNKGNFPGRFSGRQFSNSRSEMNVSTLELGDSALYLCASSYLAGGPGTDTQYFGPGTRLTVL.